The 9 T cell receptor beta chains below all came from one sample that was sequenced in a study of OX40 agonist ivuxolimab in advanced cancers. Repertoires were generated with immunoSEQ multiplex PCR, while TCRdb's copy carries only in-frame clones and drops some. Among some 55,000 clones, roughly 90% were seen once, and the ten largest hold around 12%. Specimen: CD4+ or CD8+ T cells sorted from blood, collected in a trial of the OX40 agonist ivuxolimab. The receptors come from an adult with an advanced solid tumor such as melanoma, head and neck, liver or kidney cancer.

The chain employs TRBV10-3 and TRBJ2-3, with D tentatively TRBD2 (5 bases). Per the germline V gene, CDR1 is ENHRY and CDR2 is SYGVKD. This CDR3 has 11 residues. V lost 6 bases to trimming and J lost 6 bases, with 7 bases between them. The CDR3 sequence: CAISRGDTQYF. The CDR3 bases are TGTGCCATCAGCCGCGGGGATACGCAGTATTTT.

The rearrangement joins TRBV5-4 to TRBJ2-7, with 11 bases lining up with TRBD1. The CDR3 contains 14 residues. V shed 3 bases, J shed 4 bases, and the junction held 3 bases outside the gene matches. Germline V gene data show CDR1 as SGHNT and CDR2 as YYREEE (reference sequence). The CDR3 is CASSSGQGAYEQYF. The CDR3 region has the DNA TGTGCCAGCAGCTCAGGACAGGGGGCATACGAGCAGTACTTC.

V is TRBV7-9 and J is TRBJ2-5; possibly TRBD1 for D (5 bases). The end of the DNA fits TRBJ2-7 better, so the J call may be wrong. This CDR3 has 14 amino acids. Germline assignment: CDR1 SEHNR and CDR2 FQNEAQ (reference sequence). CDR3 nucleotide sequence: TGTGCCAGCAGCTTAAGGGGCGGCAGCTACGAGCAGTACTTC. This translates into CASSLRGGSYEQYF.

This clone was seen a few times. This chain joins TRBV15 and TRBJ2-5, with 13 bases that match TRBD2. Germline V gene data show CDR1 as LNHNV and CDR2 as YYDKDF (reference sequence). The CDR3 length is 16 residues. The trim removed 4 bases at V and 5 bases at J, leaving 7 bases unmatched. The CDR3 DNA sequence: TGTGCCACCAGCAACGGACTAGCGGGAGTGGGGGAGACCCAGTACTTC. This translates into CATSNGLAGVGETQYF.

The chain is built from TRBV6-6 and TRBJ2-2; possible D gene TRBD1, 6 bases. Trimming cost V 6 bases and J 6 bases, with 11 bases left between them. This CDR3 has 13 amino acids. Per germline, CDR1 MNHNY and CDR2 SVGAGI (reference sequence). As DNA, the CDR3 is TGTGCCAGCAGCCCAAACAGGGCCGGGGAGCTGTTTTTT. Translating gives CASSPNRAGELFF.

CDR3 coding DNA: TGTGCCATCAGTGGTCGAGGACTAGCGGGGGGGCCGAGGGATAATACGCAGTATTTT. This encodes CAISGRGLAGGPRDNTQYF. The chain is built from TRBV10-3 and TRBJ2-3, with 15 bases matching TRBD2. In germline, CDR1 is ENHRY, CDR2 SYGVKD. The CDR3 loop spans 19 amino acids. The V segment lost 4 bases and the J segment 7 bases; nucleotides outside the gene matches: 15.

The J gene is TRBJ1-1, the V gene TRBV18, with D unclear. The CDR3 covers 16 residues. Germline CDR1 is KGHSH and CDR2 is LQKENI. V was clipped by 2 bases and J by 3 bases, with 16 bases between them. The DNA of the CDR3 is TGTGCCAGCTCACCAGGGAGGAGTGTTCACTACACTGAAGCTTTCTTT. Its translation: CASSPGRSVHYTEAFF.

The rearrangement uses TRBV18 and TRBJ2-5, with D tentatively TRBD1 (5 bases). In germline, CDR1 is KGHSH, CDR2 LQKENI. The length of the CDR3 is 14 residues. V was pared by 6 bases and J by 1 base, with 12 bases between. CDR3 DNA: TGTGCCAGCTCCCTCAGGGCCCGCCAAGAGACCCAGTACTTC. This translates into CASSLRARQETQYF.

The chain recombines TRBV20-1 with TRBJ2-7; D not certain. This CDR3 is 10 amino acids long. Per the germline V gene, CDR1 is DFQATT and CDR2 is SNEGSKA (reference sequence). The V and J ends lost 6 bases and 3 bases respectively, with 6 bases between them. DNA of the CDR3: TGCAGTGCCCTTATCTACGAGCAGTACTTC. It codes for CSALIYEQYF.